Presented here are 20 T cell receptor beta chains from one specimen sequenced in a study of blood T cell repertoires in COVID-19. Sequencing used immunoSEQ multiplex PCR; TCRdb keeps in-frame clones, though not all of them. The table lists 250,000 to 350,000 clones, 87% of them singletons. Material for sequencing was PBMCs or T cells enriched from blood (not recorded which). Source of these receptors: a woman younger than 45 who had recovered from COVID-19.

V and J are TRBV9 and TRBJ2-3; 7 bases are shared with TRBD1. CDR1 is SGDLS, CDR2 YYNGEE, per germline. J was trimmed by 1 base and V by 4 bases; bases with no gene match: 3. The CDR3 spans 14 residues. As DNA, the CDR3 is TGTGCCAGCAGCCCCGGACAGGGCACAGATACGCAGTATTTT. It yields the protein CASSPGQGTDTQYF.

V usage is TRBV29-1 and J usage is TRBJ1-1; D gene ambiguous. Per the germline V gene, CDR1 is SQVTM and CDR2 is ANQGSEA. V was pared by 4 bases and J by 0 bases, with 9 bases between. The length of the CDR3 is 13 residues. DNA for the CDR3: TGCAGCGTTGCCCGTATTCTGAACACTGAAGCTTTCTTT. Its translation is CSVARILNTEAFF.

This chain links TRBV2 with TRBJ1-1; a possible D gene is TRBD1 (5 bases). With 8 bases removed from V and 8 bases from J, the gap between germline ends came to 21 bases. Germline CDR1 SNHLY, CDR2 FYNNEI. CDR3 length: 14 residues. The CDR3 reads CASVTLVGQVEAFF. CDR3 in DNA: TGTGCCAGCGTGACGTTGGTGGGGCAGGTGGAAGCTTTCTTT.

V and J are TRBV11-3 and TRBJ2-1, with D possibly TRBD1 on 6 matching bases. The CDR3 is 13 amino acids. CDR1 SGHNT and CDR2 YENEEA come from the germline V gene. The V end lost 1 base, the J end lost 6 bases, and 7 bases lay between the germline ends. Here the CDR3 DNA reads TGTGCCAGCAGCTTAGGGACAGCCAATGAGCAGTTCTTC. This encodes CASSLGTANEQFF.

The genes are TRBV18 and TRBJ2-2; unclear D gene. This CDR3 is built from 16 residues. V was cut by 0 bases and J by 6 bases, with 14 bases left in between. The germline CDR1 and CDR2 sequences are KGHSH and LQKENI. CDR3 residues: CASSPPRTGLAGELFF. CDR3 nucleotides: TGTGCCAGCTCACCACCCAGAACCGGCCTAGCCGGGGAGCTGTTTTTT.

This chain links TRBV4-1 with TRBJ1-2; D is perhaps TRBD1 (5 bases). V gave up 5 bases and J gave up 4 bases, with 17 bases separating them. The CDR3 is 15 residues long. Looked up from germline, CDR1 is MGHRA and CDR2 is YSYEKL. CDR3 nucleotide sequence: TGCGCCAGCAGCGGGGGGGTTATGGGACCCTATGGCTACACCTTC. Translation: CASSGGVMGPYGYTF.

This rearrangement joins TRBV7-2 to TRBJ1-2; D uncertain. Germline loops: CDR1 SGHTA, CDR2 FQGNSA. The V end lost 1 base, the J end lost 8 bases, and 8 bases lay between the germline ends. The CDR3 sequence is 12 residues long. In DNA form, the CDR3 reads TGTGCCAGCAGCTTAGACAGCCGAGGCTACACCTTC. Translated, it gives CASSLDSRGYTF.

The count of this clone is one. The J gene is TRBJ1-1, the V gene TRBV11-2; TRBD1 matches at 11 bases. The CDR3 length is 13 residues. Germline V gives CDR1 SGHAT, CDR2 FQNNGV. V dropped 5 bases and J dropped 11; count of bases not matched to a gene: 7. CDR3 loop: CASSKDRGRWAFF. The CDR3 bases are TGTGCCAGCAGCAAGGACAGGGGGCGATGGGCTTTCTTT.

This clone occurred once. The V call is TRBV5-6, the J call TRBJ2-6, with D possibly being TRBD1 (6 bases). Germline V lookup: CDR1 SGHDT, CDR2 YYEEEE. Trimming pared 5 bases from V and 4 bases from J, leaving 13 bases between. This CDR3 comprises 15 residues. CDR3 sequence: CASRLSGAGANVLTF. The CDR3 coding sequence is TGTGCCAGCAGACTCTCAGGGGCAGGGGCCAACGTCCTGACTTTC.

The V call is TRBV19, the J call TRBJ1-2; the D gene is possibly TRBD1 (5 bases). The CDR3 has 14 residues. Trimming left V 5 bases short and J 8 bases short, with 18 bases between. Germline lookup yields CDR1 LNHDA and CDR2 SQIVND (reference sequence). CDR3 sequence reads: CASSEDTSAGGYTF. The CDR3 DNA reads TGTGCCAGTAGTGAAGACACCTCGGCAGGGGGCTACACCTTC.

J is TRBJ1-3 and V is TRBV6-1; D possibly corresponds to TRBD1 (6 bases). The V gene's germline CDR1 is MNHNS and CDR2 SASEGT. Deletions cut 2 bases from V and 12 bases from J, with 17 bases between. This CDR3 comprises 14 residues. The CDR3 bases are TGTGCCAGCAGTGAACTCGGGAGGGGGGCGGTCATATATTTT. Translation gives CASSELGRGAVIYF.

The chain has TRBV4-3 and TRBJ2-1; 9 bases agree with TRBD2. CDR3 length equals 16 residues. V shed 0 bases, J shed 2 bases, and the junction held 2 bases outside the gene matches. Germline CDR1 LGHNA, CDR2 YSLEER. For the CDR3, the DNA is TGCGCCAGCAGCCAAGATGGCGGGGGGGCCTACAATGAGCAGTTCTTC. As protein: CASSQDGGGAYNEQFF.

The chain employs TRBV6-5 and TRBJ1-2; D unclear. Trimming shortened V by 5 bases and J by 4 bases, and 11 bases separated the two germline ends. CDR3 size: 13 residues. Per germline, CDR1 MNHEY and CDR2 SVGAGI. This CDR3 reads CASSTPRGYGYTF. For the CDR3, the DNA is TGTGCCAGCAGTACCCCCAGAGGCTATGGCTACACCTTC.

A few counts support this clone. This chain joins TRBV5-4 and TRBJ2-2, with 7 bases identical to TRBD2. The CDR3 is 16 residues long. Germline lookup yields CDR1 SGHNT and CDR2 YYREEE (reference sequence). Losses at the gene ends were 4 bases for V and 0 bases for J; bases not matched to a gene: 6. DNA of the CDR3: TGTGCCAGCAGCCCGGCTCGGGGGGCGAACACCGGGGAGCTGTTTTTT. Protein: CASSPARGANTGELFF.

This clone has a single count. The V call is TRBV5-6, the J call TRBJ2-5, with 8 bases identical to TRBD1. The CDR3 totals 14 residues. The germline gives CDR1 SGHDT, CDR2 YYEEEE. V gave up 4 bases and J gave up 5 bases; unmatched junction bases: 7. CDR3 loop: CASSPDRGVETQYF. For the CDR3, the DNA is TGTGCCAGCAGCCCTGACAGGGGCGTGGAGACCCAGTACTTC.

The chain combines TRBV7-2 with TRBJ1-2; D remains ambiguous. Germline V gene data show CDR1 as SGHTA and CDR2 as FQGNSA. This CDR3 contains 13 residues. V was cut by 2 bases and J by 7 bases, with 11 bases left in between. In DNA, the CDR3 is TGTGCCAGCAGCTTATTGAGTCGCGGTGGCTACACCTTC. Translating gives CASSLLSRGGYTF.

This chain uses TRBV5-1 with TRBJ1-1, with TRBD1 as a possible D gene (5 bases). Per the germline V gene, CDR1 is SGHRS and CDR2 is YFSETQ. CDR3 length: 14 amino acids. Deletions cut 2 bases from V and 1 base from J, with 9 bases between. For the CDR3, the DNA is TGCGCCAGCAGCTTCCAGGGAAGGAACACTGAAGCTTTCTTT. Residues: CASSFQGRNTEAFF.

V usage is TRBV11-2 and J usage is TRBJ1-4; D unclear. Germline CDR1 reads SGHAT; CDR2 reads FQNNGV. The CDR3 is made up of 14 amino acids. Trimming removed 8 bases at V and 2 bases at J, with 12 bases between. CDR3 nucleotide sequence: TGTGCCAGCCGGCCCGCAGGCACTAATGAAAAACTGTTTTTT. The encoded protein is CASRPAGTNEKLFF.

The count of this clone is one. The rearrangement uses TRBV7-2 and TRBJ2-3; no firm D call. Germline loops: CDR1 SGHTA, CDR2 FQGNSA. V dropped 1 base and J dropped 2 bases, with 10 bases sitting between them. This CDR3 spans 15 amino acids. In DNA, the CDR3 is TGTGCCAGCAGCTTAGTCGGTGCCCACACAGATACGCAGTATTTT. Amino acid sequence: CASSLVGAHTDTQYF.

The chain's CDR3 is CASSTRAGSSYNEQFF. CDR3 coding DNA: TGTGCCAGTAGTACCCGCGCGGGGTCCTCCTACAATGAGCAGTTCTTC. V usage is TRBV19 and J usage is TRBJ2-1; D perhaps matches TRBD2 (6 bases). This CDR3 contains 16 residues. V was clipped by 4 bases and J by 0 bases, with 13 bases between them. Germline V gene data show CDR1 as LNHDA and CDR2 as SQIVND (reference sequence).